The entry that follows covers one TCR beta chain sequence. This table comes from immunoSEQ multiplex PCR, and its TCRdb copy is limited to in-frame clones, with some not included. This sample has roughly 400,000 clones; about 88% occur once, and the top ten carry 1.4%. The CDR3 is 14 amino acids. V shed 5 bases, J shed 3 bases, and the junction held 7 bases outside the gene matches. The germline V gene encodes CDR1 SQVTM and CDR2 ANQGSEA. The data were taken from a study of blood T cell repertoires in COVID-19. Exposed participants came across a COVID-19 case within 2 weeks before study entry. The sequence derives from a woman younger than 30 who had been exposed to COVID-19. The chain employs TRBV29-1 and TRBJ2-1; 7 nucleotides line up with TRBD1. The source material was PBMCs or T cells enriched from blood (not recorded which). DNA for the CDR3: TGCAGCGTTCGGACAGGAAAAGACTACAATGAGCAGTTCTTC. It is translated as CSVRTGKDYNEQFF.